Below, 9 T cell receptor beta chains from the same sample are listed, as sequenced in a study of cytomegalovirus exposure and HLA in healthy donors. The PCR was carried out with 60 Vbeta primers and 13 Jbeta primers. TCRdb keeps only in-frame clones here, not all; method: immunoSEQ multiplex PCR. In the table there are over 80,000 clones, over 60% of which are singletons. The source material was PBMCs. All receptors come from a boy aged 10-17 years in good health and CMV-seropositive.

V and J are TRBV18 and TRBJ2-3; TRBD2 might be the D (6 bases). Trimming removed 5 bases at V and 2 bases at J, with 14 bases between. Germline CDR1 reads KGHSH; CDR2 reads LQKENI. The CDR3 runs 15 residues. DNA for the CDR3: TGTGCCAGCTCAATTGGACCACTAGCCACAGATACGCAGTATTTT. Translating gives CASSIGPLATDTQYF.

This chain uses TRBV15 with TRBJ2-7; D might be TRBD2 (5 bases). Germline values: CDR1 LNHNV, CDR2 YYDKDF (reference sequence). The germline V and J ends were trimmed by 6 bases and 2 bases, with 17 bases remaining between them. This CDR3 is 15 amino acids long. The CDR3 protein is CATSKEKMGAYEQYF. DNA of the CDR3: TGTGCCACCAGTAAGGAGAAGATGGGAGCCTACGAGCAGTACTTC.

This chain uses TRBV15 with TRBJ2-2; no firm D call. The V gene lost 0 bases and the J gene lost 6 bases, with 5 bases spanning the gap. From germline, CDR1 is LNHNV and CDR2 YYDKDF (reference sequence). The CDR3 is 13 amino acids. The CDR3 region has the DNA TGTGCCACCAGCAGAGAGGCCCCCGGGGAGCTGTTTTTT. Translation: CATSREAPGELFF.

This clone was found once. The chain employs TRBV6-6 and TRBJ2-7; D is possibly TRBD1 (5 bases). The germline gives CDR1 MNHNY, CDR2 SVGAGI (reference sequence). The germline V and J ends were trimmed by 11 bases and 3 bases, with 11 bases remaining between them. This CDR3 region has 11 residues. The CDR3 sequence: CAVGRGYEQYF. The CDR3 DNA reads TGTGCCGTGGGTAGGGGCTACGAGCAGTACTTC.

The chain links TRBV13 to TRBJ2-4; 7 bases are shared with TRBD1. The CDR3 consists of 12 residues. J was trimmed by 9 bases and V by 5 bases; bases with no gene match: 4. CDR1 PRHDT and CDR2 FYEKMQ come from the germline V gene (reference sequence). CDR3 bases: TGTGCCAGCAGCCTGGACAGGAGCATTCAGTACTTC. This codes for CASSLDRSIQYF.

The chain uses TRBV2 and TRBJ2-2; no clear D gene. The germline V gene has CDR1 SNHLY and CDR2 FYNNEI. The CDR3 is made up of 14 amino acids. Trimming shortened V by 3 bases and J by 8 bases, and 13 bases separated the two germline ends. CDR3 region: CASSDNGHLGELFF. In DNA form, the CDR3 reads TGTGCCAGCAGTGATAATGGGCACCTTGGGGAGCTGTTTTTT. Filled out from reference TRBV2 and TRBJ2-2, the complete variable domain reads EPEVTQTPSHQVTQMGQEVILRCVPISNHLYFYWYRQILGQKVEFLVSFYNNEISEKSEIFDDQFSVERPDGSNFTLKIRSTKLEDSAMYFCASSDNGHLGELFFGEGSRLTVL.

This clone came up a few times. The chain is built from TRBV27 and TRBJ2-7; weak D call: TRBD1 (5 bases). Germline CDR1 reads MNHEY; CDR2 reads SMNVEV (reference sequence). The CDR3 extends over 13 amino acids. The germline V and J ends were trimmed by 2 bases and 3 bases, with 8 bases remaining between them. The CDR3 reads CASSLNQGYEQYF. Here the CDR3 DNA reads TGTGCCAGCAGTTTAAACCAGGGCTACGAGCAGTACTTC.

The chain recombines TRBV4-2 with TRBJ2-1; D is possibly TRBD2 (7 bases). The CDR3 runs 16 residues. With 1 base removed from V and 7 bases from J, the gap between germline ends came to 17 bases. CDR1 and CDR2 (germline): LGHNA, YNFKEQ. CDR3 amino acids: CASSQGKGEGFNEQFF. CDR3 nucleotide sequence: TGTGCCAGCAGCCAAGGAAAGGGGGAGGGTTTTAATGAGCAGTTCTTC.

In this sample, this clone turned up once. The V and J genes are TRBV6-6 and TRBJ1-4, with D perhaps TRBD1 (5 bases). The CDR3 runs 15 residues. The V end was cut by 6 bases, the J end by 0 bases, with 11 bases between. Germline assignment: CDR1 MNHNY and CDR2 SVGAGI (reference sequence). The CDR3 DNA reads TGTGCCAGCAGAGATAAGACAGCAACTAATGAAAAACTGTTTTTT. The encoded protein is CASRDKTATNEKLFF.